The following is a TCR beta chain sequence with its context. The data belong to a study of memory CD4+ T cells and cytomegalovirus serostatus. Across the whole study: This sample comes from healthy Belgian adults, under 10 CMV seropositive, about 23 seronegative.

Clones were sequenced by immunoSEQ multiplex PCR, and TCRdb holds only the in-frame ones, with some missing. The sample includes roughly 64,000 clones, 75% to 80% of them seen just once. The sort gate was single viable CD3+CD4+CD8-CD45RO+ cells for memory CD4+ T cells. The germline V gene has CDR1 MNHNS and CDR2 SASEGT. The CDR3 has 13 amino acids. V was cut by 2 bases and J by 7 bases, with 9 bases left in between. The genes are TRBV6-1 and TRBJ1-5; no clear D gene. The source material was memory CD4+ T cells from blood. The sequence came from an adult in good health and CMV-seronegative. The CDR3 sequence is CASSEYEGQPQHF. The CDR3 DNA follows: TGTGCCAGCAGTGAATACGAGGGACAGCCCCAGCATTTT.